This is a list of T cell receptor beta chains from one sample in a study of OX40 agonist ivuxolimab in advanced cancers. The repertoire was sequenced with immunoSEQ multiplex PCR; TCRdb's copy has only in-frame clones and lacks some. This sample has about 50,000 clones, with approximately 83% found just once. This material consisted of CD4+ or CD8+ T cells sorted from blood, taken in a trial of the OX40 agonist ivuxolimab. These receptors came from an adult with an advanced solid tumor such as melanoma, head and neck, liver or kidney cancer. Both conserved end residues are part of each CDR3. The D gene is left open where the match is weak. Some rows have no size entry. The others give once, few or many, or a class for an expanded clone.

len,d_gene,v_gene,j_gene,abundance,CDR3aa,CDR3nt
15,.,TRBV5-5,TRBJ2-7,.,CASSGSMGRGDEQYF,TGTGCCAGCAGCGGATCAATGGGTCGGGGCGACGAGCAGTACTTC
12,.,TRBV7-9,TRBJ1-2,.,CASSLADYGYTF,TGTGCCAGCAGCTTAGCGGACTATGGCTACACCTTC
13,.,TRBV4-1,TRBJ2-5,.,CASSLTGRETQYF,TGCGCCAGCAGCCTTACAGGAAGAGAGACCCAGTACTTC
13,.,TRBV10-1,TRBJ1-1,.,CASSDRFSEEAFF,TGCGCCAGCAGTGACCGATTCAGCGAAGAAGCTTTCTTT
14,.,TRBV7-8,TRBJ2-7,.,CASSPQGNPYEQYF,TGTGCCAGCAGCCCCCAGGGGAACCCCTACGAGCAGTACTTC
15,TRBD1,TRBV18,TRBJ2-7,.,CASSQGTGGSYEQYF,TGTGCCAGCTCACAAGGGACAGGGGGCTCCTACGAGCAGTACTTC
16,TRBD1,TRBV28,TRBJ1-5,.,CASSLRTGEGNQPQHF,TGTGCCAGCAGTTTAAGGACAGGGGAGGGGAATCAGCCCCAGCATTTT
15,.,TRBV5-1,TRBJ1-2,.,CASSLDLGQGYGYTF,TGCGCCAGCAGCTTGGATCTGGGGCAGGGCTATGGCTACACCTTC
15,.,TRBV6-6,TRBJ1-3,.,CASSYVLGVGNTIYF,TGTGCCAGCAGTTACGTCTTGGGTGTGGGAAACACCATATATTTT
17,.,TRBV4-1,TRBJ1-3,few,CASSQEGGRGAGNTIYF,TGCGCCAGCAGCCAAGAAGGGGGACGGGGAGCTGGAAACACCATATATTTT
14,.,TRBV10-1,TRBJ2-1,.,CASSESQIYNEQFF,TGCGCCAGCAGTGAGTCGCAGATTTACAATGAGCAGTTCTTC
21,.,TRBV5-1,TRBJ1-4,.,CASSPDSLAPLDSRLNEKLFF,TGCGCCAGCAGCCCTGACTCACTTGCCCCACTCGACAGCCGACTAAATGAAAAACTGTTTTTT
14,TRBD1,TRBV9,TRBJ2-5,once,CASSGTGGRETQYF,TGTGCCAGCAGCGGCACAGGGGGCCGGGAGACCCAGTACTTC
15,TRBD2,TRBV30,TRBJ2-1,.,CAWSVTRGRINEQFF,TGTGCCTGGAGTGTAACTCGCGGGAGGATCAATGAGCAGTTCTTC
14,TRBD1,TRBV2,TRBJ2-7,few,CATQGGTGSYEQYF,TGTGCCACACAAGGGGGGACAGGTTCCTACGAGCAGTACTTC
14,.,TRBV18,TRBJ2-1,.,CASSPRLVDNEQFF,TGTGCCAGCTCACCCCGACTAGTTGATAATGAGCAGTTCTTC
16,.,TRBV9,TRBJ1-1,.,CASSVVGTWVNTEAFF,TGTGCCAGCAGCGTAGTTGGAACTTGGGTGAACACTGAAGCTTTCTTT
13,.,TRBV10-3,TRBJ2-1,.,CAISEGRSNEQFF,TGTGCCATCAGTGAAGGGAGGTCCAATGAGCAGTTCTTC
16,.,TRBV28,TRBJ2-5,.,CASSLVGTGRQETQYF,TGTGCCAGCAGTTTAGTTGGTACAGGAAGACAAGAGACCCAGTACTTC
17,.,TRBV5-1,TRBJ2-6,once,CASSLDLGASGANVLTF,TGCGCCAGCAGCTTGGATCTGGGTGCATCAGGGGCCAACGTCCTGACTTTC
15,.,TRBV15,TRBJ2-5,.,CATSRDYSRGETQYF,TGTGCCACCAGCAGGGACTACTCGAGGGGGGAGACCCAGTACTTC
17,.,TRBV28,TRBJ2-3,.,CASSSNPGTSKTDTQYF,TGTGCCAGCAGTTCTAATCCGGGTACTAGCAAAACAGATACGCAGTATTTT